Listed below are T cell receptor beta chains from one sample, sequenced in a study of Graves' ophthalmopathy and Graves' hyperthyroidism. TCRdb re-called the multiplex PCR reads with MiXCR, one entry per CDR3 protein. The sample has 500,000 to 600,000 distinct CDR3 sequences, approximately 37% seen once. The sample consisted of peripheral blood or thyroid tissue (not recorded which). These receptors all stem from an adult man with Graves' hyperthyroidism. CDR3s include the opening cysteine and the closing phenylalanine or tryptophan. D genes are given only for firm matches. Clone size is given for some rows only: seen once, a few or many times, or a class if the clone is expanded.

size | J | D | V | CDR3 | DNA
many | TRBJ2-7 | TRBD1 | TRBV29-1 | CSVYSRDRSSYEQYF | TGCAGCGTTTATAGCCGGGACAGGAGCTCCTACGAGCAGTACTTC
NA | TRBJ1-1 | NA | TRBV5-1 | CASRKGQVNTEAFF | TGCGCCAGCAGAAAGGGTCAGGTAAACACTGAAGCTTTCTTT
NA | TRBJ2-5 | TRBD2 | TRBV29-1 | CSLAGGRETQYF | TGCAGCCTAGCGGGAGGGCGAGAGACCCAGTACTTC
NA | TRBJ2-7 | NA | TRBV7-8 | CASYRDSLLNEQYF | TGTGCCAGCTACAGGGACTCTCTACTCAATGAGCAGTACTTC
NA | TRBJ2-5 | TRBD2 | TRBV29-1 | CSVWTSGIETQYF | TGCAGCGTCTGGACTAGCGGGATCGAGACCCAGTACTTC
NA | TRBJ2-2 | TRBD1 | TRBV19 | CASYFGTGGAISGELFF | TGTGCCTCTTACTTCGGGACAGGGGGCGCAATATCCGGGGAGCTGTTTTTT
few | TRBJ2-6 | TRBD2 | TRBV7-9 | CASSLELAGANVLTF | TGTGCCAGCAGCTTAGAACTAGCGGGGGCCAACGTCCTGACTTTC
NA | TRBJ2-3 | TRBD1 | TRBV11-1 | CASSLYPGDRYF | TGTGCCAGCAGCTTATATCCCGGGGACAGGTATTTT
many | TRBJ1-1 | TRBD1 | TRBV20-1 | CSARTGGNTEAFF | TGCAGTGCTAGGACAGGGGGGAACACTGAAGCTTTCTTT
NA | TRBJ2-3 | NA | TRBV7-9 | CASRRTPISTDTQYF | TGTGCCAGCAGGCGGACACCTATTAGCACAGATACGCAGTATTTT
NA | TRBJ2-2 | NA | TRBV12-3/TRBV12-4 | CASSLAPSRVTGELFF | TGTGCCAGCAGCTTAGCTCCTAGCAGGGTCACCGGGGAGCTGTTTTTT
few | TRBJ1-1 | NA | TRBV2 | CASSWGGIINTEAFF | TGTGCCAGCAGTTGGGGGGGGATCATAAACACTGAAGCTTTCTTT
NA | TRBJ2-6 | TRBD1 | TRBV15 | CATSREQGVSGANVLTF | TGTGCCACCAGCAGAGAACAGGGGGTCTCTGGGGCCAACGTCCTGACTTTC
NA | TRBJ2-6 | NA | TRBV7-9 | CASSVRETGANVLTF | TGTGCCAGCAGCGTTCGTGAGACAGGGGCCAACGTCCTGACTTTC
few | TRBJ2-7 | NA | TRBV27 | CASSSAVGTYEQYF | TGTGCCAGCAGTTCGGCCGTGGGGACCTACGAGCAGTACTTC
few | TRBJ1-3 | NA | TRBV9 | CASSRGDGDSGNTIYF | TGTGCCAGCAGCCGCGGGGACGGAGACTCTGGAAACACCATATATTTT
NA | TRBJ1-1 | NA | TRBV20-1 | CSASGSETGKAFF | TGCAGTGCCAGCGGGTCGGAGACAGGTAAAGCTTTCTTT
NA | TRBJ1-2 | NA | TRBV30 | CAWAGFRTGYTF | TGTGCCTGGGCAGGGTTTAGGACTGGCTACACCTTC
few | TRBJ2-5 | NA | TRBV9 | CASSAGTEQETQYF | TGTGCCAGCAGCGCCGGGACTGAACAAGAGACCCAGTACTTC
many | TRBJ1-3 | NA | TRBV7-2 | CASSLGGGPGNTIYF | TGTGCCAGCAGCTTAGGAGGGGGGCCCGGAAACACCATATATTTT
NA | TRBJ2-5 | NA | TRBV30 | CAWTPLGTQETQYF | TGTGCCTGGACCCCCCTCGGGACACAAGAGACCCAGTACTTC
many | TRBJ2-2 | TRBD2 | TRBV29-1 | CSVDPGLGTGELFF | TGCAGCGTGGACCCGGGACTAGGCACCGGGGAGCTGTTTTTT
many | TRBJ1-5 | NA | TRBV5-4 | CASSLERNQPQHF | TGTGCCAGCAGCTTAGAGCGAAATCAGCCCCAGCATTTT
NA | TRBJ1-6 | TRBD1 | TRBV2 | CASSDAFSGQGVPLHF | TGTGCCAGCAGTGACGCATTTTCGGGACAGGGGGTACCCCTCCACTTT
NA | TRBJ1-5 | NA | TRBV7-2 | CASSLAAAGLAGQETQHF | TGTGCCAGCAGCTTAGCGGCGGCGGGGCTGGCTGGACAAGAGACCCAGCATTTT
NA | TRBJ1-1 | TRBD1 | TRBV20-1 | CSARHGGTGRENTEAFF | TGCAGTGCTAGACATGGGGGGACAGGGAGAGAAAACACTGAAGCTTTCTTT
NA | TRBJ2-2 | TRBD2 | TRBV9 | CASSPEGLAGDSNTGELFF | TGTGCCAGCAGCCCAGAGGGACTAGCGGGGGACTCGAACACCGGGGAGCTGTTTTTT
few | TRBJ1-1 | NA | TRBV28 | CASSFSSILNTEAFF | TGTGCCAGCAGTTTTTCCTCCATCCTGAACACTGAAGCTTTCTTT
NA | TRBJ2-1 | TRBD2 | TRBV7-9 | CASSSLLAGRRNEQFF | TGTGCCAGCAGCTCCTTACTAGCGGGACGGAGAAATGAGCAGTTCTTC